This is a list of T cell receptor beta chains from one sample in a study of shared clonotypes between healthy human individuals. TCRdb's table, derived via immunoSEQ multiplex PCR, lists solely in-frame clones and lacks some. The sample holds 1 million to 1.2 million clones; 60% to 80% are singletons and the top ten take roughly 0.82%. Specimen: memory CD4+ T cells from PBMCs. All receptors come from a young man in good health. Some clones in this sample may be carry-over from other donors' samples. Both conserved end residues are part of each CDR3. The D gene is left open where the match is weak. Clone size is shown for a subset of rows, as once, few, many or a class of expanded clone.

v_call	d_call	j_call	clone_size	cdr3_aa	cdr3_nt
TRBV2	NA	TRBJ2-2	once	CASGSSPAGELFF	TGTGCCAGCGGTTCCTCTCCCGCCGGGGAGCTGTTTTTT
TRBV6-1	NA	TRBJ1-2	NA	CASSGGGYNYGYTF	TGTGCCAGCAGTGGTGGAGGGTATAACTATGGCTACACCTTC
TRBV4-2	NA	TRBJ1-4	NA	CASSQDGEKLFF	TGTGCCAGCAGCCAAGACGGTGAAAAACTGTTTTTT
TRBV4-3	NA	TRBJ1-2	NA	CASSRKADYGYTF	TGCGCCAGCAGCCGGAAGGCCGACTATGGCTACACCTTC
TRBV11-2	TRBD1	TRBJ1-4	NA	CASSRGGTGVLEKLFF	TGTGCCAGCAGCCGTGGGGGGACAGGGGTCTTGGAAAAACTGTTTTTT
TRBV27	NA	TRBJ1-6	few	CASSLSVAVNNSPLHF	TGTGCCAGCAGTTTATCTGTGGCGGTCAATAATTCACCCCTCCACTTT
TRBV11-3	TRBD1	TRBJ1-1	once	CASGPGQGRTEAFF	TGTGCCAGCGGCCCGGGACAGGGCCGGACTGAAGCTTTCTTT
TRBV5-1	NA	TRBJ2-2	NA	CASATTGTSPLSGELFF	TGCGCCAGCGCCACAACGGGTACCTCCCCTCTAAGCGGGGAGCTGTTTTTT
TRBV30	TRBD2	TRBJ2-7	few	CAWSGQAGVAYEQYF	TGTGCCTGGAGTGGTCAGGCGGGAGTTGCATACGAGCAATACTTC
TRBV30	NA	TRBJ2-7	NA	CAWSEGSGSYEQYF	TGTGCCTGGAGTGAGGGTTCCGGTTCCTACGAGCAGTACTTC
TRBV11-2	TRBD2	TRBJ2-7	NA	CASSPRSGNPYEQYF	TGTGCCAGCAGCCCGAGAAGCGGGAATCCGTACGAGCAGTACTTC
TRBV19	TRBD1	TRBJ2-7	NA	CASTPGQGPYEQYF	TGTGCCAGTACCCCGGGACAGGGTCCCTACGAGCAGTACTTC
TRBV4-3	NA	TRBJ1-3	few	CASSQGGPGVGNTIYF	TGCGCCAGCAGCCAAGGCGGTCCCGGAGTCGGAAACACCATATATTTT
TRBV5-1	NA	TRBJ2-3	NA	CASSLAQGTDTQYF	TGCGCCAGCAGCTTGGCTCAAGGAACAGATACGCAGTATTTT
TRBV9	NA	TRBJ2-2	NA	CASSVVGEQGELFF	TGTGCCAGCAGCGTAGTCGGGGAACAAGGGGAGCTGTTTTTT
TRBV7-6	TRBD2	TRBJ2-7	NA	CASSVGRGRAYEQYF	TGTGCCAGCAGCGTTGGGCGCGGGAGGGCCTACGAGCAGTACTTC
TRBV5-1	TRBD2	TRBJ2-3	NA	CASSPSGGPGTDTQYF	TGCGCCAGCAGCCCTTCGGGAGGGCCAGGTACAGATACGCAGTATTTT
TRBV5-1	TRBD2	TRBJ2-1	NA	CASSKRRQTSGSNEQFF	TGCGCCAGCAGCAAGCGCAGGCAGACTAGCGGGAGCAATGAGCAGTTCTTC
TRBV7-9	NA	TRBJ2-7	NA	CASSLGSGSSYEQYF	TGTGCCAGCAGCTTAGGTTCAGGGTCATCCTACGAGCAGTACTTC
TRBV7-8	NA	TRBJ1-1	NA	CASSQRRLSNTEAFF	TGTGCCAGCAGCCAAAGACGGCTGTCGAACACTGAAGCTTTCTTT